What follows is one T cell receptor (beta chain) and its context. The antigen is unknown. The CDR3 contains 13 residues. The V segment lost 7 bases and the J segment 7 bases; nucleotides outside the gene matches: 3. Germline-derived CDR1 and CDR2 are MNHEY and SMNVEV (reference sequence). The entry originates in a study of cytomegalovirus exposure and HLA in healthy donors. Study results and limitations: In an earlier analysis, most TCR beta V segments were productive about 87% or about 30% of the time.

Primers: 60 Vbeta forward and 13 Jbeta reverse. Sequencing was performed with immunoSEQ multiplex PCR; in TCRdb, only in-frame clones are kept and a portion is missing. Counted here are around 170,000 clones, more than 70% occurring once; the ten biggest clones make up about 1.6%. This receptor was identified in a girl aged 10 to 17 in good health and CMV-seronegative. Sequencing used PBMCs. The rearrangement links TRBV27 to TRBJ1-6, with TRBD1 identical over 8 bases. CDR3 coding DNA: TGTGCCAGCAACAGGGGGTACAATTCACCCCTCCACTTT. This codes for CASNRGYNSPLHF.